This record looks at one TCR beta chain sequence and its context. Its cognate antigen is unknown. The PCR used 60 Vbeta and 13 Jbeta primers. The method was immunoSEQ multiplex PCR; TCRdb's version includes in-frame clones alone and lacks a portion of them. The sample includes about 96,000 clones, around 79% seen only once; the top ten take roughly 3%. This entry belongs to a study of cytomegalovirus exposure and HLA in healthy donors. Findings and caveats of the study: What was likely a sequencing artifact was a cluster of highly shared sequence variants. A later analysis reported that several of the most significant clusters appeared to be linked to common viral pathogens, among them Epstein-Barr virus. Relative to equally common others, HLA-associated TCR beta chains showed greater clonal expansion in a later analysis. In a later analysis, V- and J-gene trimming of beta chains associated with a DCLRE1C missense variant, replicated independently.

This CDR3 is built from 14 residues. Germline CDR1 MNHEY, CDR2 SVGAGI. The V gene lost 6 bases and the J gene lost 0 bases, with 11 bases spanning the gap. The receptor's source is a female donor in good health and CMV-seropositive. The sequencing input was PBMCs. This chain joins TRBV6-5 and TRBJ1-1; no reliable D call. The CDR3 is CASRPRQVNTEAFF. DNA for the CDR3: TGTGCCAGCAGACCCCGGCAGGTGAACACTGAAGCTTTCTTT.